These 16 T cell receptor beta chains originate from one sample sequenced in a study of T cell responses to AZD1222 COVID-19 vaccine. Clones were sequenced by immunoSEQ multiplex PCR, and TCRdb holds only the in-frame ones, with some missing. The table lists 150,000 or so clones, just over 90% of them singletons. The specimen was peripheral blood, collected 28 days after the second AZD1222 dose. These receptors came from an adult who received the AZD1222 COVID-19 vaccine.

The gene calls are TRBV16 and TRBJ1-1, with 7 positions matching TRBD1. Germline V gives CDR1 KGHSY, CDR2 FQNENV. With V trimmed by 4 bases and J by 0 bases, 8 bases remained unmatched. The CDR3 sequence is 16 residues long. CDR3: CASSLDRVVMNTEAFF. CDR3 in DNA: TGTGCCAGCAGCCTTGACAGGGTTGTTATGAACACTGAAGCTTTCTTT.

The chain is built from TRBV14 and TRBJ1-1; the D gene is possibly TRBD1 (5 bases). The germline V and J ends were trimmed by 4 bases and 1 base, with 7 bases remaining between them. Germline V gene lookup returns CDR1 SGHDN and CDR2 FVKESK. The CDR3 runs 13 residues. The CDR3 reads CASSLGQNTEAFF. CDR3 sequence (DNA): TGTGCCAGCAGCCTAGGACAGAACACTGAAGCTTTCTTT. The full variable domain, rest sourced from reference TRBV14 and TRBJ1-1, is EAGVTQFPSHSVIEKGQTVTLRCDPISGHDNLYWYRRVMGKEIKFLLHFVKESKQDESGMPNNRFLAERTGGTYSTLKVQPAELEDSGVYFCASSLGQNTEAFFGQGTRLTVV.

The CDR3 loop reads CSVVTGQNTEAFF. The CDR3, as DNA: TGCAGCGTTGTGACAGGGCAGAACACTGAAGCTTTCTTT. V and J are TRBV29-1 and TRBJ1-1, with 7 positions matching TRBD1. CDR3 length: 13 amino acids. J was trimmed by 1 base and V by 4 bases; bases with no gene match: 3. Germline V gene sequence: CDR1 SQVTM, CDR2 ANQGSEA.

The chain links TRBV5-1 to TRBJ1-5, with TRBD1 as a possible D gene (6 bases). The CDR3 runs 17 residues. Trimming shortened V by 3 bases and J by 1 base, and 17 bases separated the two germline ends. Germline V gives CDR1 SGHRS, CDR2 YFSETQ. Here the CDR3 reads CASSWGRGRGSNQPQHF. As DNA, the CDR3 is TGCGCCAGCAGCTGGGGAAGGGGGAGGGGAAGCAATCAGCCCCAGCATTTT.

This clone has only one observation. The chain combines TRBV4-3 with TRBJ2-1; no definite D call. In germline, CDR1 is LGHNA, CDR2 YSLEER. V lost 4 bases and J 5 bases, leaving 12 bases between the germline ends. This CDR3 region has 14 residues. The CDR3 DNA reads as TGCGCCAGCAGCCGATCAACAGAAAACAATGAGCAGTTCTTC. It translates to CASSRSTENNEQFF.

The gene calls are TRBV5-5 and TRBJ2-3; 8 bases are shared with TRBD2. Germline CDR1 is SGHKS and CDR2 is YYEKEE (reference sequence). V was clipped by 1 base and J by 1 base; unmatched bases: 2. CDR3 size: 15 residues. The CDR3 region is CASSLRRGGTDTQYF. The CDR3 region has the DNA TGTGCCAGCAGCTTGAGGCGGGGGGGCACAGATACGCAGTATTTT.

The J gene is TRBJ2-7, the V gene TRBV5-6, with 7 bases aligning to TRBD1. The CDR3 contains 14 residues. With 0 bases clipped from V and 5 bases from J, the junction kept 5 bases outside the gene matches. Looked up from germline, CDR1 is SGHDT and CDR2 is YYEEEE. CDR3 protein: CASSLGDRDHEQYF. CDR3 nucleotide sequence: TGTGCCAGCAGCTTGGGAGACAGGGACCACGAGCAGTACTTC.

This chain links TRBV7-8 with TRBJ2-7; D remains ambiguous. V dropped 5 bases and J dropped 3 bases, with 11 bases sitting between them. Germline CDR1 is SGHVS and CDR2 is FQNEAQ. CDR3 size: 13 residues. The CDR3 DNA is TGTGCCAGCAGCCCCCGGGCCAACTACGAGCAGTACTTC. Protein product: CASSPRANYEQYF.

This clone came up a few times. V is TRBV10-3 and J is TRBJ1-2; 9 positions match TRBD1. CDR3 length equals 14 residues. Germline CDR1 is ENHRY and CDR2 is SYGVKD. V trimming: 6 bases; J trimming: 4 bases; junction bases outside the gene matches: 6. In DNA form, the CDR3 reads TGTGCCATCAGACCGGGACAGGGACCCTATGGCTACACCTTC. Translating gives CAIRPGQGPYGYTF.

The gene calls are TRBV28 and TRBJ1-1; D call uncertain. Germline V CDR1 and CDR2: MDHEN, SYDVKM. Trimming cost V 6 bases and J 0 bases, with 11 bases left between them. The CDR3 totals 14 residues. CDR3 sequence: CASRSQLMNTEAFF. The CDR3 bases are TGTGCCAGCAGAAGCCAGTTGATGAACACTGAAGCTTTCTTT.

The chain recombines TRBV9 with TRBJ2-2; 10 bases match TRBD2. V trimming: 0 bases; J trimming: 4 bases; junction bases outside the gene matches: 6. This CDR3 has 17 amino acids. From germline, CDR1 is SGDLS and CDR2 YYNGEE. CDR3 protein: CASSVVAGGLGTGELFF. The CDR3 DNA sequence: TGTGCCAGCAGCGTAGTAGCGGGGGGTCTGGGCACCGGGGAGCTGTTTTTT. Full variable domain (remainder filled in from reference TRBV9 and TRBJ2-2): DSGVTQTPKHLITATGQRVTLRCSPRSGDLSVYWYQQSLDQGLQFLIQYYNGEERAKGNILERFSAQQFPDLHSELNLSSLELGDSALYFCASSVVAGGLGTGELFFGEGSRLTVL.

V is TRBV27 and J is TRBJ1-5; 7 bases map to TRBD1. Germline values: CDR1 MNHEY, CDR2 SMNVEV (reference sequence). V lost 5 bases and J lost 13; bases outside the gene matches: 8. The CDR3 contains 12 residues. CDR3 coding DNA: TGTGCCAGCAGTCAAGGGCCGGGACAGCAGCATTTT. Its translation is CASSQGPGQQHF.

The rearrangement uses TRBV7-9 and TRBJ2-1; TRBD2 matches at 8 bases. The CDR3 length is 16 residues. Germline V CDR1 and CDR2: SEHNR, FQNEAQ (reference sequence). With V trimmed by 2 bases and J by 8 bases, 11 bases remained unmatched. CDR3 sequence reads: CASSLFPSREGDEQFF. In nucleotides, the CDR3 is TGTGCCAGCAGCTTATTCCCCTCCCGGGAGGGCGATGAGCAGTTCTTC.

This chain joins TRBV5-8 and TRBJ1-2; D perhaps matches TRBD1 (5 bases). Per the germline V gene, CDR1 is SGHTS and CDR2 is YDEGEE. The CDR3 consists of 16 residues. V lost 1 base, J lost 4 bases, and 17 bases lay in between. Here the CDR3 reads CASSLTGRERGYGYTF. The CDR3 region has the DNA TGTGCCAGCAGCTTGACCGGCAGGGAGAGAGGCTATGGCTACACCTTC.

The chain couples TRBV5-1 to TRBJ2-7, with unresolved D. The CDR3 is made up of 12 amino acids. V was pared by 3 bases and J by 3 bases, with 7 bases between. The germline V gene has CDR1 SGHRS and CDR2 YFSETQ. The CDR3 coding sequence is TGCGCCAGCAGCTCCGGGTACTACGAGCAGTACTTC. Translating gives CASSSGYYEQYF.

The DNA of the CDR3 is TGTGCCAGCAGTTTCTACGGGGGGCACACAGATACGCAGTATTTT. This encodes CASSFYGGHTDTQYF. This chain links TRBV27 with TRBJ2-3; D may be TRBD2 (7 bases). The V end lost 3 bases, the J end lost 2 bases, and 12 bases lay between the germline ends. There are 15 residues in the CDR3. CDR1 and CDR2 from the germline V gene are MNHEY and SMNVEV (reference sequence).